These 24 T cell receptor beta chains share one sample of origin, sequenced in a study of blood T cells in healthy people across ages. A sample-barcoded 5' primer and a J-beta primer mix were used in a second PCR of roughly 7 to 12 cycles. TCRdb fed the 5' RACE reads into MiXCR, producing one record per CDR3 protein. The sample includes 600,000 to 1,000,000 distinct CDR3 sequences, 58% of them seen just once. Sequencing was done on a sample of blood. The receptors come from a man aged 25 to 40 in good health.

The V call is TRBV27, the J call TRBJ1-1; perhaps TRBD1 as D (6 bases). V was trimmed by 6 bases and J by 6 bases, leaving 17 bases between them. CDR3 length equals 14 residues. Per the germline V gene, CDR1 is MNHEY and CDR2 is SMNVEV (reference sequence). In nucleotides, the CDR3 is TGTGCCAGCAGGAGACGACAGGATGCGTCTGAAGCTTTCTTT. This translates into CASRRRQDASEAFF.

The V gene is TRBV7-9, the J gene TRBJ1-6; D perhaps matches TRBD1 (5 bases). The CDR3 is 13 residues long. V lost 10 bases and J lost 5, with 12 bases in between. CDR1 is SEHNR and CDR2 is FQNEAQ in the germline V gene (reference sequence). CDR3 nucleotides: TGTGCCACCGCAGGGATTAATAATTCACCCCTCCACTTT. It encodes CATAGINNSPLHF.

The CDR3 loop is CASSWGLTLTF. The CDR3 DNA reads as TGCGCCAGCAGCTGGGGCCTTACCCTCACCTTC. The chain has TRBV5-1 and TRBJ1-2, with a weak D call TRBD1 (5 bases). Trimming pared 3 bases from V and 13 bases from J, leaving 13 bases between. The germline V gene has CDR1 SGHRS and CDR2 YFSETQ. The CDR3 sequence is 11 residues long.

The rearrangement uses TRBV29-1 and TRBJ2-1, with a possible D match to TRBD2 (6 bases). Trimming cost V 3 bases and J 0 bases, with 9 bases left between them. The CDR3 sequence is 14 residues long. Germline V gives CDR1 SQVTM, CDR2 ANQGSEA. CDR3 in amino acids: CSVEDYSSYNEQFF. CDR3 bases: TGCAGCGTTGAGGACTACAGCTCCTACAATGAGCAGTTCTTC.

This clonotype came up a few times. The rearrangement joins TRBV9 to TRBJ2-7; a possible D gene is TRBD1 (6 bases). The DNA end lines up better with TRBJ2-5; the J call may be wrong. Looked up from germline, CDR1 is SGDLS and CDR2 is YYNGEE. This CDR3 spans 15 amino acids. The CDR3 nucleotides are TGTGCCAGCAGCGTAGGGTCTGGACAGCGGGAGACCCAGTACTTC. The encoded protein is CASSVGSGQRETQYF.

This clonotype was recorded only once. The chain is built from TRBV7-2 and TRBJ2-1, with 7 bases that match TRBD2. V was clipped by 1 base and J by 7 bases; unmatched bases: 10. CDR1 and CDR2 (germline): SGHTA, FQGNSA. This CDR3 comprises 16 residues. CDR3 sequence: CASSLVGGGTKNEQFF. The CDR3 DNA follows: TGTGCCAGCAGCTTAGTCGGGGGAGGGACTAAAAATGAGCAGTTCTTC.

The CDR3 sequence: CAVRLAGGDEQYF. The DNA of the CDR3 is TGTGCCGTGAGACTAGCGGGAGGCGACGAGCAGTACTTC. V and J are TRBV10-3 and TRBJ2-7; 13 positions match TRBD2. The CDR3 runs 13 residues. V dropped 11 bases and J dropped 5; count of bases not matched to a gene: 6. CDR1 is ENHRY, CDR2 SYGVKD, per germline.

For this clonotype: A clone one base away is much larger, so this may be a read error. This CDR3 is CSVGGGTNEQYF. CDR3 nucleotide sequence: TGCAGTGTTGGCGGGGGGACAAATGAGCAGTACTTC. This sequence joins TRBV20-1 and TRBJ2-5; 8 bases fit TRBD2. Germline CDR1 DFQATT, CDR2 SNEGSKA (reference sequence). The junction had 12 bases not matched to a gene; V was cut back by 7 bases and J by 11 bases. The CDR3 has 12 residues.

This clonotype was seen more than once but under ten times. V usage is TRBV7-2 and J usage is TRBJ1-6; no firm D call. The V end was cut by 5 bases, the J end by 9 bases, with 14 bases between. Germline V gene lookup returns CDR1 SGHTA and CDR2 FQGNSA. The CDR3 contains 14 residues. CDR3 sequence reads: CASSQLHGVSPLHF. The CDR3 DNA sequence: TGTGCCAGCAGCCAACTCCACGGGGTTTCACCCCTCCACTTT.

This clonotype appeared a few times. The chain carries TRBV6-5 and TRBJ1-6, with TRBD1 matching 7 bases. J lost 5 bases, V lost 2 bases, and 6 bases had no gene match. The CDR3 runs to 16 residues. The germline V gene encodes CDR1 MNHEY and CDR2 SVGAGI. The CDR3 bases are TGTGCCAGCAGTTACGACAGGGCGAGAGATAATTCACCCCTCCACTTT. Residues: CASSYDRARDNSPLHF.

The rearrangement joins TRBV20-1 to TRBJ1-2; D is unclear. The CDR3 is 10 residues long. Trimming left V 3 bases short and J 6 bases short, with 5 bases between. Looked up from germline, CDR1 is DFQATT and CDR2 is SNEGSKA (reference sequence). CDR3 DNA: TGCAGTGCTAGGGTGGATGGCTACACCTTC. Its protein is CSARVDGYTF.

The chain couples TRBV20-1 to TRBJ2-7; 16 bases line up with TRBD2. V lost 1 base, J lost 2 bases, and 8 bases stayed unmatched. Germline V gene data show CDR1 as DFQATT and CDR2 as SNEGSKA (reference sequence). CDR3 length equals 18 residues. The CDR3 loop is CSARVGLAGGPGAYEQYF. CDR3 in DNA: TGCAGTGCTAGAGTGGGACTAGCGGGAGGGCCGGGTGCCTACGAGCAGTACTTC.

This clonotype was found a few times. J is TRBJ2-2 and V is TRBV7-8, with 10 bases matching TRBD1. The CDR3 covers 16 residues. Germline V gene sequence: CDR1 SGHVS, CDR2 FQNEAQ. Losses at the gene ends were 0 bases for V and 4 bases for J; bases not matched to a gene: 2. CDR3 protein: CASSLAWTGGTGELFF. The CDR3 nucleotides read TGTGCCAGCAGCTTAGCGTGGACAGGGGGCACCGGGGAGCTGTTTTTT.

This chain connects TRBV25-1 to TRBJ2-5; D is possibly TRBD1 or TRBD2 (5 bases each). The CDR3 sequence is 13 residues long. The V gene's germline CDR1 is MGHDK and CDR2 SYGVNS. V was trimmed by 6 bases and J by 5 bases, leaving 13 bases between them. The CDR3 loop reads CASRTDEGETQYF. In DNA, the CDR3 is TGTGCCAGCAGGACGGACGAGGGGGAGACCCAGTACTTC.

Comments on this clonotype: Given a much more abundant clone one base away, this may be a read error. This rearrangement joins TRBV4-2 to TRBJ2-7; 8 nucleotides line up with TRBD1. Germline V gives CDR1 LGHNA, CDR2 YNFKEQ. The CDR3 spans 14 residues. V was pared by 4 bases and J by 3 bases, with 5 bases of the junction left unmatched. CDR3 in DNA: TGTGCCAGCAGCCGTGACAGGGGAGTCTACGAGCAGTACTTC. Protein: CASSRDRGVYEQYF.

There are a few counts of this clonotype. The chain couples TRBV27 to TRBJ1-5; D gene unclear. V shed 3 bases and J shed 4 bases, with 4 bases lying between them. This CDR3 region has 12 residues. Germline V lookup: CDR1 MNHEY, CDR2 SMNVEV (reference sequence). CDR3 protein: CASSFENQPQHF. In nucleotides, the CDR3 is TGTGCCAGCAGTTTTGAGAATCAGCCCCAGCATTTT.

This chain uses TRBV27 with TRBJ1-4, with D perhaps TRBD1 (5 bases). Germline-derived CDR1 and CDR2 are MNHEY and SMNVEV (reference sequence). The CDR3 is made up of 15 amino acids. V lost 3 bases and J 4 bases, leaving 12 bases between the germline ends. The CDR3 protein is CASSFRDGLNEKLFF. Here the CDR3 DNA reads TGTGCCAGCAGTTTCCGGGACGGACTTAATGAAAAACTGTTTTTT.

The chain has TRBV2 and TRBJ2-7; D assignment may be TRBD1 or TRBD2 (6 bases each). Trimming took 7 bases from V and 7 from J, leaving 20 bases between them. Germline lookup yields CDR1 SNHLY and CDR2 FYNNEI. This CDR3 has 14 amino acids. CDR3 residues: CASTMEGGRVEQYF. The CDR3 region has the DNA TGTGCCAGCACAATGGAGGGGGGTCGGGTTGAGCAGTACTTC.

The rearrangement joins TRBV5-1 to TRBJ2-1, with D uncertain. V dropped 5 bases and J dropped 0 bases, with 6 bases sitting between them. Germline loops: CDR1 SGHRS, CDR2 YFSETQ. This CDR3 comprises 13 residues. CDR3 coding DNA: TGCGCCAGCAGTGACATCTCCTACAATGAGCAGTTCTTC. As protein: CASSDISYNEQFF.

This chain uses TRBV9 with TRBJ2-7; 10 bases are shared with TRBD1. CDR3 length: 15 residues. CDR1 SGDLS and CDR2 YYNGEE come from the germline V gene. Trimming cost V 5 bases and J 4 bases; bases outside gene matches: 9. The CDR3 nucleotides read TGTGCCAGCAGTCCCGGGACAGGGGTTGGGTACGAGCAGTACTTC. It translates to CASSPGTGVGYEQYF.

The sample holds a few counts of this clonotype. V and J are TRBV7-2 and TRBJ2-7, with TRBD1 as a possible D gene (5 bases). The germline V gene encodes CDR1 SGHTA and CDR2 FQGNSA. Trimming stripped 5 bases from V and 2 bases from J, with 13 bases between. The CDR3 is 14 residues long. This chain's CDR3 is CASSQDNGPYEQYF. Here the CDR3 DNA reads TGTGCCAGCAGCCAGGACAACGGGCCCTACGAGCAGTACTTC.

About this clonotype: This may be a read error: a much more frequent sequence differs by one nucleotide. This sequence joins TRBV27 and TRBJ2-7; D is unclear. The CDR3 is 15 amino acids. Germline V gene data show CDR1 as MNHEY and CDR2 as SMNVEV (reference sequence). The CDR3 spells CASSPQKGQTYGQYF. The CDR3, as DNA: TGTGCCAGCAGTCCCCAAAAAGGGCAGACCTACGGGCAGTACTTC.

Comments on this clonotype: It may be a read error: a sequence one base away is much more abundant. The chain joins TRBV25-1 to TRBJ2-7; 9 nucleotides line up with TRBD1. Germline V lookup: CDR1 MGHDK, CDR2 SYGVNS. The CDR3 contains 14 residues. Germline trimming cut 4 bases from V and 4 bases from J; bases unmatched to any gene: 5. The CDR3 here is CASSAGQGFYEQYF. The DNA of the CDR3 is TGTGCCAGCAGTGCAGGACAGGGGTTTTACGAGCAGTACTTC.

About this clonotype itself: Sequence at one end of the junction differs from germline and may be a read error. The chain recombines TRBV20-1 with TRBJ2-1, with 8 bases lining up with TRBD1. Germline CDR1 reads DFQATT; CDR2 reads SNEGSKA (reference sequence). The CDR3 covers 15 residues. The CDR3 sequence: CSARPRTGTYNEQFF. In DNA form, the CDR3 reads TGTAGTGCTAGACCTAGGACAGGGACTTACAATGAGCAGTTCTTC.